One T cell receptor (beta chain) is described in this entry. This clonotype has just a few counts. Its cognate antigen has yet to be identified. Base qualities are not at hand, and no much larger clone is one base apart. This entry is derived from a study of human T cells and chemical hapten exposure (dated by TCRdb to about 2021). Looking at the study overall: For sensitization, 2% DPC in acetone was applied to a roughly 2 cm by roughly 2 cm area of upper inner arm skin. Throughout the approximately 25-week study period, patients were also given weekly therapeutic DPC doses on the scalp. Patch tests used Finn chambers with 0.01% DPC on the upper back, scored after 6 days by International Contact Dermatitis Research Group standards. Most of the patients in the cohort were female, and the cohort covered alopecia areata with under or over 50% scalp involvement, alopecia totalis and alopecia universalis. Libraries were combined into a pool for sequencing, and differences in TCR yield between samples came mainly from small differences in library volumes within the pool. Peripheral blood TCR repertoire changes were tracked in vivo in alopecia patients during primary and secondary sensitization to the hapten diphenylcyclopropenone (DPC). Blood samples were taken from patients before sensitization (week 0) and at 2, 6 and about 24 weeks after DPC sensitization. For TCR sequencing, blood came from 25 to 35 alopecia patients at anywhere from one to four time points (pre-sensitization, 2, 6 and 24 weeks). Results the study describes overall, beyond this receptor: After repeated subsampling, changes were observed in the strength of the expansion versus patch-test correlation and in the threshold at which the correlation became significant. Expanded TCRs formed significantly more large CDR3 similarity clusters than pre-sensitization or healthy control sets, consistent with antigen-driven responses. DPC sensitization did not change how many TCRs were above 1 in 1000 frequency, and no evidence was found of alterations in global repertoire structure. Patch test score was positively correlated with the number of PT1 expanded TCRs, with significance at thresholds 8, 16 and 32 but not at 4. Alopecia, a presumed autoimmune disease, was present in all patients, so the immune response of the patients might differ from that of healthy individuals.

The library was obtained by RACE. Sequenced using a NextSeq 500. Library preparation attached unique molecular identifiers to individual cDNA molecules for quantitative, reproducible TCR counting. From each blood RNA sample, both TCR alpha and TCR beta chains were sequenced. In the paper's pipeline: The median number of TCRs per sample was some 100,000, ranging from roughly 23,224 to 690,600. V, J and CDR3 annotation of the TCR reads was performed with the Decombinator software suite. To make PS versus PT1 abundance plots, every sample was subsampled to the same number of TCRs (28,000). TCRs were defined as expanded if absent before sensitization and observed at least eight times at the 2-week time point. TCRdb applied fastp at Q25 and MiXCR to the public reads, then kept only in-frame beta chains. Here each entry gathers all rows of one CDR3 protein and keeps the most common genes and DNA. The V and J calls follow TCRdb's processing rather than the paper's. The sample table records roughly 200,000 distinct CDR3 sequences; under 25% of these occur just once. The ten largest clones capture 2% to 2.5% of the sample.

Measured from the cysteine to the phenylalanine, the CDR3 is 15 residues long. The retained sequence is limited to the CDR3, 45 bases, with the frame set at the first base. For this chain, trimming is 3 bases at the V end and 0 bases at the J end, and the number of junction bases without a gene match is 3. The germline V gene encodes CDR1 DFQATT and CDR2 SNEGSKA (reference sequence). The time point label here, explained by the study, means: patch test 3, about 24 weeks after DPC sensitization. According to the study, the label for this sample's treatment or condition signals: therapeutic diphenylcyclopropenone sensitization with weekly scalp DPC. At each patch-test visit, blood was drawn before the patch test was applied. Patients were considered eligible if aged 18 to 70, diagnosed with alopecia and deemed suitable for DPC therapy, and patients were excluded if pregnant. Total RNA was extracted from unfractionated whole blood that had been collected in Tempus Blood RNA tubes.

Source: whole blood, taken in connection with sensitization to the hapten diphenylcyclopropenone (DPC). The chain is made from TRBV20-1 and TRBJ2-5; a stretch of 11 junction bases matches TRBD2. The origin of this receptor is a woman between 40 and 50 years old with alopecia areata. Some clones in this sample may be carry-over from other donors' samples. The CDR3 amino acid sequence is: CSARLTSGNQETQYF. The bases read TGCAGTGCTAGGTTGACTAGCGGGAACCAAGAGACCCAGTACTTC.